The 29 T cell receptor beta chains reported below all come from one sample, sequenced in a study of T-cell reconstitution after alpha-beta-depleted transplantation in children. For these receptors, no antigen is known. TCRbeta library preparation incorporated unique molecular identifiers. TCRdb passed the PCR reads through MiXCR, listing each CDR3 protein once. The data contain 250,000 to 300,000 distinct CDR3 sequences, 7.5% to 9% of them singletons. Study-wide results and limits: From newly produced T cells came most of the T-cell counts and diversity one year after transplant.

The sample in question was peripheral blood, obtained 360 days after TCRalphabeta/CD19-depleted stem cell transplant. Every receptor here comes from a female patient younger than 10 who had a stem cell transplant for Fanconi anemia, so the T cells may come from the graft donor.

This chain uses TRBV20-1 with TRBJ2-2; no reliable D call. Looked up from germline, CDR1 is DFQATT and CDR2 is SNEGSKA (reference sequence). The CDR3 spans 15 residues. Trimming cost V 0 bases and J 2 bases, with 10 bases left between them. Here the CDR3 reads CSARDLEHNTGELFF. The CDR3 DNA reads TGCAGTGCTAGAGATCTAGAACATAACACCGGGGAGCTGTTTTTT.

This clonotype has ten or more counts. The gene calls are TRBV5-1 and TRBJ2-2; possibly TRBD2 for D (5 bases). The CDR3 is 16 amino acids. The V and J ends lost 0 bases and 6 bases respectively, with 15 bases between them. The germline gives CDR1 SGHRS, CDR2 YFSETQ. The CDR3 bases are TGCGCCAGCAGCTTGGGCGGACTGGAGAGGGCCGGGGAGCTGTTTTTT. This gives the protein CASSLGGLERAGELFF.

This clonotype has a count of ten or more. The gene calls are TRBV20-1 and TRBJ1-5, with TRBD1 as a possible D gene (5 bases). V gave up 0 bases and J gave up 0 bases, with 9 bases separating them. In germline, CDR1 is DFQATT, CDR2 SNEGSKA (reference sequence). This CDR3 comprises 15 residues. The DNA for the CDR3 is TGCAGTGCTAGAGAGGGGGTTCTTAGCAATCAGCCCCAGCATTTT. This encodes CSAREGVLSNQPQHF.

This clonotype was detected a few times. The chain links TRBV30 to TRBJ2-5; D may be TRBD2 (5 bases). The germline V gene has CDR1 GTSNPN and CDR2 SVGIG (reference sequence). The CDR3 runs 14 residues. The V end lost 4 bases, the J end lost 2 bases, and 14 bases lay between the germline ends. CDR3 residues: CAWTNERVQETQYF. CDR3 bases: TGTGCCTGGACCAATGAGAGGGTTCAAGAGACCCAGTACTTC.

This clonotype was detected ten times or more. The rearrangement uses TRBV6-1 and TRBJ1-6; TRBD1 agrees at 8 bases. J gave up 7 bases and V 6 bases, and 5 bases lay outside the gene matches. CDR3 size: 14 residues. Germline CDR1 and CDR2: MNHNS and SASEGT. The chain's CDR3 is CASSRDRKNSPLHF. Written as DNA, the CDR3 is TGTGCCAGCAGCCGGGACAGGAAAAATTCACCCCTCCACTTT.

In this sample, this clonotype turned up many times. The chain joins TRBV20-1 to TRBJ2-1, with D possibly TRBD2 on 5 matching bases. CDR3 length: 12 amino acids. V was pared by 0 bases and J by 8 bases, with 8 bases between. Germline V gene data show CDR1 as DFQATT and CDR2 as SNEGSKA (reference sequence). The CDR3 DNA is TGCAGTGCTAGAGATGACTATTATGAGCAGTTCTTC. It specifies CSARDDYYEQFF.

This clonotype occurred many times. The genes are TRBV3-1 and TRBJ2-7; D call uncertain. V was pared by 0 bases and J by 8 bases, with 11 bases between. Germline V gene sequence: CDR1 LGHDT, CDR2 YNNKEL (reference sequence). The CDR3 contains 13 residues. CDR3 amino acids: CASSQDLAAQQYF. The CDR3, as DNA: TGTGCCAGCAGCCAAGATCTTGCGGCCCAGCAGTACTTC.

The genes are TRBV27 and TRBJ1-5, with TRBD1 identical over 11 bases. V shed 5 bases and J 5 bases; nucleotides not matched to a gene: 5. This CDR3 spans 15 amino acids. The germline CDR1 and CDR2 sequences are MNHEY and SMNVEV (reference sequence). CDR3 residues: CASSIRTGGDQPQHF. CDR3 DNA: TGTGCCAGCAGTATACGGACAGGGGGCGATCAGCCCCAGCATTTT.

This clonotype was seen only a few times. Here the CDR3 reads CASSSQGEGYTF. The CDR3 region has the DNA TGCGCCAGCAGCTCCCAGGGTGAGGGCTACACCTTC. The chain joins TRBV5-1 to TRBJ1-2, with D maybe TRBD1 (5 bases). The V end lost 3 bases, the J end lost 8 bases, and 11 bases lay between the germline ends. This CDR3 has 12 amino acids. Germline V gives CDR1 SGHRS, CDR2 YFSETQ.

In its sample, this clonotype was seen many times. V gene TRBV27 combines with J gene TRBJ2-7; D tentatively reads TRBD1 or TRBD2 (6 bases each). CDR1 MNHEY and CDR2 SMNVEV come from the germline V gene (reference sequence). This CDR3 contains 17 residues. Between the trimmed V and J ends, which lost 0 bases and 0 bases, there was a span of 15 bases. This CDR3 is CASSLSYGGLSSYEQYF. CDR3 bases: TGTGCCAGCAGTTTATCTTATGGGGGGCTAAGCTCCTACGAGCAGTACTTC.

This chain joins TRBV4-3 and TRBJ1-5; D ambiguous. Germline V gene data show CDR1 as LGHNA and CDR2 as YSLEER. Deletions cut 4 bases from V and 4 bases from J, with 11 bases between. The length of the CDR3 is 14 residues. CDR3 region: CASSPGPRNQPQHF. The CDR3 DNA follows: TGCGCCAGCAGCCCCGGGCCCCGAAATCAGCCCCAGCATTTT.

This clonotype has at least ten counts. The chain joins TRBV25-1 to TRBJ2-7; tentatively, D is TRBD1 (5 bases). Trimming cost V 1 base and J 3 bases, with 7 bases left between them. CDR1 and CDR2 from the germline V gene are MGHDK and SYGVNS. This CDR3 comprises 13 residues. CDR3 bases: TGTGCCAGCAGTGAATGGCAGGGCTACGAGCAGTACTTC. As protein: CASSEWQGYEQYF.

This clonotype was found many times. The chain uses TRBV6-5 and TRBJ2-1, with TRBD2 matching over 9 bases. V lost 2 bases and J lost 8; bases outside the gene matches: 4. In germline, CDR1 is MNHEY, CDR2 SVGAGI. This CDR3 has 14 amino acids. The CDR3: CASSYRTSVYEQFF. The CDR3 nucleotides are TGTGCCAGCAGTTACAGGACTAGCGTGTATGAGCAGTTCTTC.

This chain links TRBV18 with TRBJ2-7, with a possible D match to TRBD1 (9 bases). V lost 1 base, J lost 5 bases, and 21 bases lay in between. CDR1 KGHSH and CDR2 LQKENI come from the germline V gene. The CDR3 extends over 17 amino acids. The chain's CDR3 is CASSPLPGGTGLNEQYV. CDR3 in DNA: TGTGCCAGCTCACCACTCCCGGGGGGGACAGGGTTAAACGAGCAGTACGTC.

This clonotype was counted between two and nine times. This chain connects TRBV28 to TRBJ2-3; 7 positions agree with TRBD2. V gave up 5 bases and J gave up 4 bases; unmatched junction bases: 12. There are 16 residues in the CDR3. Germline CDR1 and CDR2: MDHEN and SYDVKM. The CDR3 region has the DNA TGTGCCAGCAGTCTAATCCCAGCGGGGATTTCAGATACGCAGTATTTT. It encodes CASSLIPAGISDTQYF.

This chain joins TRBV6-5 and TRBJ1-4, with D possibly matching TRBD1 (5 bases). Trimming left V 0 bases short and J 7 bases short, with 12 bases between. Germline CDR1 and CDR2: MNHEY and SVGAGI. The CDR3 length is 15 residues. The DNA of the CDR3 is TGTGCCAGCAGTTACTCGTGGCAGGGTGGTGAAAAACTGTTTTTT. Translated, it gives CASSYSWQGGEKLFF.

This clonotype came up many times. The chain uses TRBV29-1 and TRBJ2-2; D is unresolved. The CDR3 totals 13 residues. Germline loops: CDR1 SQVTM, CDR2 ANQGSEA. V shed 3 bases and J shed 0 bases, with 5 bases lying between them. The CDR3 reads CSVDSSNTGELFF. The CDR3 DNA sequence: TGCAGCGTTGACTCGTCGAACACCGGGGAGCTGTTTTTT.

This clonotype was counted at least ten times. The chain employs TRBV6-5 and TRBJ1-5; a weak D match, TRBD1 (5 bases). This CDR3 region has 13 residues. Germline V CDR1 and CDR2: MNHEY, SVGAGI. V dropped 4 bases and J dropped 7 bases, with 11 bases sitting between them. This chain's CDR3 is CASSSAQGQPQHF. In nucleotides, the CDR3 is TGTGCCAGCAGTTCCGCCCAGGGACAGCCCCAGCATTTT.

This clonotype was observed many times. The chain uses TRBV12-3 or TRBV12-4 and TRBJ1-5, with TRBD1 identical over 8 bases. V was pared by 5 bases and J by 6 bases, with 3 bases of the junction left unmatched. The CDR3 runs 13 residues. CDR3 DNA sequence: TGTGCCAGCAGTATAACAGGGGGTCAGCCCCAGCATTTT. This encodes CASSITGGQPQHF.

This clonotype was counted at least ten times. This chain connects TRBV5-6 to TRBJ2-1, with 9 bases matching TRBD2. The CDR3 runs to 14 residues. CDR1 SGHDT and CDR2 YYEEEE come from the germline V gene. V lost 1 base, J lost 12 bases, and 8 bases stayed unmatched. The CDR3 coding sequence is TGTGCCAGCAGCTTGCTGGCTAGCGGGGAAGGGCAGTTCTTC. It is translated as CASSLLASGEGQFF.

This clonotype was recorded a few times. This chain uses TRBV2 with TRBJ2-1; 7 positions agree with TRBD2. Germline assignment: CDR1 SNHLY and CDR2 FYNNEI. The trim removed 10 bases at V and 2 bases at J, leaving 8 bases unmatched. This CDR3 is 14 amino acids long. As DNA, the CDR3 is TGTGCCACCTGGGACTACCTAGCCTACAATGAGCAGTTCTTC. This gives the protein CATWDYLAYNEQFF.

This clonotype was counted at least ten times. This chain links TRBV7-9 with TRBJ1-1; D is unclear. Germline values: CDR1 SEHNR, CDR2 FQNEAQ (reference sequence). V was cut by 1 base and J by 3 bases, with 9 bases left in between. The CDR3 is made up of 14 amino acids. CDR3 sequence: CASSLGPPHTEAFF. Here the CDR3 DNA reads TGTGCCAGCAGCTTAGGCCCCCCCCACACTGAAGCTTTCTTT.

This clonotype was observed at least ten times. The chain employs TRBV29-1 and TRBJ2-7; TRBD1 aligns across 7 bases. The junction had 12 bases not matched to a gene; V was cut back by 4 bases and J by 6 bases. Germline V gene data show CDR1 as SQVTM and CDR2 as ANQGSEA. CDR3 length: 14 residues. CDR3 loop: CSVVAPQGMSEQYF. CDR3 nucleotides: TGCAGCGTTGTAGCCCCACAGGGGATGAGCGAGCAGTACTTC.

This clonotype was observed a handful of times. The chain carries TRBV6-2 or TRBV6-3 and TRBJ1-5; tentatively, D is TRBD1 (5 bases). Trimming shortened V by 4 bases and J by 6 bases, and 10 bases separated the two germline ends. Germline CDR1 and CDR2: MNHEY and SVGEGT. The CDR3 has 13 residues. Here the CDR3 DNA reads TGTGCCAGCAGTTCATTTGGGGGTCAGCCCCAGCATTTT. Translated, it gives CASSSFGGQPQHF.

This clonotype was recorded many times. This chain connects TRBV15 to TRBJ2-3; D uncertain. CDR3 size: 12 residues. Trimming took off 2 bases at V and 9 bases at J, with 9 bases between the two ends. CDR1 LNHNV and CDR2 YYDKDF come from the germline V gene (reference sequence). CDR3 nucleotide sequence: TGTGCCACCAGCAGACCGCCTCGCACGCAGTATTTT. It encodes CATSRPPRTQYF.

This rearrangement joins TRBV3-1 to TRBJ2-1; 9 bases agree with TRBD2. Germline V gives CDR1 LGHDT, CDR2 YNNKEL (reference sequence). The J segment lost 12 bases and the V segment lost 3 bases, leaving 15 bases of the junction unmatched. The CDR3 has 16 amino acids. CDR3 DNA sequence: TGTGCCAGCAGCCAGGGGGGTATAGCGGGGGCCGGAAGGCAGTTCTTC. Its protein product is CASSQGGIAGAGRQFF.

The V and J genes are TRBV6-1 and TRBJ2-6; D remains ambiguous. Looked up from germline, CDR1 is MNHNS and CDR2 is SASEGT. The CDR3 runs to 14 residues. V was trimmed by 5 bases and J by 4 bases, leaving 9 bases between them. Written as DNA, the CDR3 is TGTGCCAGCAGTCCCTTCTCCGGGGCCAACGTCCTGACTTTC. It translates to CASSPFSGANVLTF.

This clonotype has ten or more counts. The gene calls are TRBV29-1 and TRBJ1-3, with 7 bases aligning to TRBD1. The V segment lost 4 bases and the J segment 8 bases; nucleotides outside the gene matches: 2. The CDR3 sequence is 11 residues long. Germline V lookup: CDR1 SQVTM, CDR2 ANQGSEA. The CDR3 DNA reads TGCAGCGTTGGCAGGGGGGACACCATATATTTT. Its protein product is CSVGRGDTIYF.

Ten or more counts support this clonotype. The chain carries TRBV5-1 and TRBJ2-3; 13 nucleotides align to TRBD2. V was pared by 2 bases and J by 0 bases, with 6 bases of the junction left unmatched. This CDR3 comprises 18 residues. From germline, CDR1 is SGHRS and CDR2 YFSETQ. CDR3 residues: CASSFGGLAGKSTDTQYF. DNA for the CDR3: TGCGCCAGCAGCTTTGGGGGACTAGCGGGGAAAAGCACAGATACGCAGTATTTT.